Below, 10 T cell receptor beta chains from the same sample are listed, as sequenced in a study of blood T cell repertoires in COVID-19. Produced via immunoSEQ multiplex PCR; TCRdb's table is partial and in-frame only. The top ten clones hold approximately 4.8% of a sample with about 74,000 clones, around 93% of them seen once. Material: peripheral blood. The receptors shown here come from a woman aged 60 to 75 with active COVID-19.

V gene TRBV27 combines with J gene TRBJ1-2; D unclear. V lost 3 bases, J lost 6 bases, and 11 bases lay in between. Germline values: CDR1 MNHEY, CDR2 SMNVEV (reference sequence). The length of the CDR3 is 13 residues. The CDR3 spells CASSFRGPHGYTF. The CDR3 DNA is TGTGCCAGCAGTTTTCGCGGCCCCCATGGCTACACCTTC.

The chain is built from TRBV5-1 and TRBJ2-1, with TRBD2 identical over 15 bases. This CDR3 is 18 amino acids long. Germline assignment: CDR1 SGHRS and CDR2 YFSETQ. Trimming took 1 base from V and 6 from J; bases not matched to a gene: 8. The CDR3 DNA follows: TGCGCCAGCAGCTTGCTTTGGACTAGCGGGAGGGCCGTCAATGAGCAGTTCTTC. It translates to CASSLLWTSGRAVNEQFF.

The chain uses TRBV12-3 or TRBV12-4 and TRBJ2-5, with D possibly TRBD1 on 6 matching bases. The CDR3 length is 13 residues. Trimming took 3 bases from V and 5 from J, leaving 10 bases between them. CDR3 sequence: CASSLQGRETQYF. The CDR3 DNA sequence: TGTGCCAGCAGTTTGCAGGGGCGGGAGACCCAGTACTTC.

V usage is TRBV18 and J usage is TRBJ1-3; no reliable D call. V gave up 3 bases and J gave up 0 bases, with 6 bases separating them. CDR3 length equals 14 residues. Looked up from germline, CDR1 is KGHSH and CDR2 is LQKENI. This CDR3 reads CASSPQASGNTIYF. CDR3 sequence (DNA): TGTGCCAGCTCACCCCAAGCCTCTGGAAACACCATATATTTT.

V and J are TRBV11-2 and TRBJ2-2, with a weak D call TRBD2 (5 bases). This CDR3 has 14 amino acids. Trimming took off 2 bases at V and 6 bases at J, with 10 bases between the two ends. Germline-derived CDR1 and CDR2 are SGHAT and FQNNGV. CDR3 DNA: TGTGCCAGCAGCTTATTAGCGCGTTCCGGGGAGCTGTTTTTT. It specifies CASSLLARSGELFF.

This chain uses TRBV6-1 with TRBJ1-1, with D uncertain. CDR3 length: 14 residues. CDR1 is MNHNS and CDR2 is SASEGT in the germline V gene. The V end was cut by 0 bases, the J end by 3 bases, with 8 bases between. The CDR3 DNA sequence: TGTGCCAGCAGTGAAGCGTCCCAGTACACTGAAGCTTTCTTT. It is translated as CASSEASQYTEAFF.

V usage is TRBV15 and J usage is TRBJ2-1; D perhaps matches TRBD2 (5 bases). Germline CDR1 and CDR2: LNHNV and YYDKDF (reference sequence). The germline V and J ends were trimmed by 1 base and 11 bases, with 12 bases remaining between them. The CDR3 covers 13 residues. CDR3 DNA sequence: TGTGCCACCAGCAGAGGCCGGCTAGCAAAGCAGTTCTTC. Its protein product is CATSRGRLAKQFF.

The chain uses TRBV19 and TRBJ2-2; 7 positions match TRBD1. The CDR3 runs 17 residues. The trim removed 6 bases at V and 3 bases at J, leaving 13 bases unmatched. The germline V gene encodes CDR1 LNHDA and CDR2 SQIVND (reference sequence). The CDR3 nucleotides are TGTGCCAGTAGGCTGGACAGGCCGACTACCCACACCGGGGAGCTGTTTTTT. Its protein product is CASRLDRPTTHTGELFF.

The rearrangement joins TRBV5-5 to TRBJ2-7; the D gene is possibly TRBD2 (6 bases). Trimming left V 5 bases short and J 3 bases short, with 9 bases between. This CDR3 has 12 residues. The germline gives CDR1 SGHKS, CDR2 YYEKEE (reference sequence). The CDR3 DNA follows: TGTGCCAGCAGTCGGGACTTCTACGAGCAGTACTTC. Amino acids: CASSRDFYEQYF. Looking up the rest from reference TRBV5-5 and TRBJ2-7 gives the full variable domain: DAGVTQSPTHLIKTRGQQVTLRCSPISGHKSVSWYQQVLGQGPQFIFQYYEKEERGRGNFPDRFSARQFPNYSSELNVNALLLGDSALYLCASSRDFYEQYFGPGTRLTVT.

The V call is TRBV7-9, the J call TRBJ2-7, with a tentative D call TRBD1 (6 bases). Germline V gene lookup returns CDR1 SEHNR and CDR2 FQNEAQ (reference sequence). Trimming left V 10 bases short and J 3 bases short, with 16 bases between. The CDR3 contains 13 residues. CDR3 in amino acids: CATAEGVGYEQYF. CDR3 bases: TGTGCCACCGCCGAGGGGGTCGGCTACGAGCAGTACTTC. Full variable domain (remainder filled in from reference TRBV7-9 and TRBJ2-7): DTGVSQNPRHKITKRGQNVTFRCDPISEHNRLYWYRQTLGQGPEFLTYFQNEAQLEKSRLLSDRFSAERPKGSFSTLEIQRTEQGDSAMYLCATAEGVGYEQYFGPGTRLTVT.